Listed here are 15 T cell receptor beta chains from one sample, sequenced in a study of response to subunit inactivated influenza vaccine. TCRdb re-analysed the RT-PCR reads in MiXCR, keeping a single row per CDR3 protein. The sample lists a few hundred thousand distinct CDR3 sequences, approximately 6.9% seen once, with around 12% in the top ten. The specimen comprised PBMCs from blood, sampled roughly 24 months after vaccination. The receptors come from a man aged 50 to 69 who received an inactivated influenza vaccine.

This chain uses TRBV4-2 with TRBJ2-2; possible D gene TRBD1, 7 bases. The CDR3 is made up of 16 amino acids. The germline gives CDR1 LGHNA, CDR2 YNFKEQ. With 0 bases removed from V and 6 bases from J, the gap between germline ends came to 14 bases. CDR3 loop: CASSQDRGRGAGELFF. CDR3 DNA: TGTGCCAGCAGCCAAGATCGCGGCAGGGGGGCCGGGGAGCTGTTTTTT.

V is TRBV10-3 and J is TRBJ1-1; D is perhaps TRBD1 (5 bases). The V gene's germline CDR1 is ENHRY and CDR2 SYGVKD. There are 16 residues in the CDR3. Trimming took 4 bases from V and 0 from J, leaving 15 bases between them. The CDR3: CAISGMGGTMNTEAFF. The DNA of the CDR3 is TGTGCCATCAGTGGCATGGGGGGAACCATGAACACTGAAGCTTTCTTT.

This clonotype has a handful of counts. This chain connects TRBV27 to TRBJ1-5, with 7 bases that match TRBD1. The CDR3 sequence is 15 residues long. V dropped 6 bases and J dropped 4; count of bases not matched to a gene: 9. Looked up from germline, CDR1 is MNHEY and CDR2 is SMNVEV (reference sequence). The CDR3 nucleotides read TGTGCCAGCAGCCTAATGGGACAGCCGAATCAGCCCCAGCATTTT. Protein sequence: CASSLMGQPNQPQHF.

The rearrangement joins TRBV7-9 to TRBJ2-3; no firm D call. CDR1 SEHNR and CDR2 FQNEAQ come from the germline V gene (reference sequence). Trimming pared 5 bases from V and 5 bases from J, leaving 11 bases between. The CDR3 loop spans 13 amino acids. CDR3 sequence (DNA): TGTGCCAGCAGCCTCTACTCCGGAGATACGCAGTATTTT. Translating it yields CASSLYSGDTQYF.

This clonotype was detected a few times. The chain links TRBV28 to TRBJ2-7, with D perhaps assigned TRBD1 or TRBD2 (5 bases each). This CDR3 has 13 amino acids. Per the germline V gene, CDR1 is MDHEN and CDR2 is SYDVKM. The germline V and J ends were trimmed by 6 bases and 4 bases, with 13 bases remaining between them. CDR3 protein: CASRNKRGYEQYF. CDR3 in DNA: TGTGCCAGCAGAAATAAGAGGGGATACGAGCAGTACTTC.

This rearrangement joins TRBV9 to TRBJ2-2; 7 bases agree with TRBD2. The CDR3 consists of 15 residues. V dropped 0 bases and J dropped 5; count of bases not matched to a gene: 4. Germline loops: CDR1 SGDLS, CDR2 YYNGEE. The CDR3 DNA follows: TGTGCCAGCAGCGTAGGACTAGCAAGGACCGGGGAGCTGTTTTTT. Amino acid sequence: CASSVGLARTGELFF.

This chain connects TRBV20-1 to TRBJ2-2, with 9 positions matching TRBD1. The CDR3 sequence is 15 residues long. From germline, CDR1 is DFQATT and CDR2 SNEGSKA (reference sequence). V was pared by 2 bases and J by 3 bases, with 4 bases of the junction left unmatched. The CDR3 loop is CSARRTGVDTGELFF. CDR3 DNA: TGCAGTGCTAGAAGGACAGGGGTGGACACCGGGGAGCTGTTTTTT.

This clonotype has a count of ten or more. This rearrangement joins TRBV7-6 to TRBJ2-5; no firm D call. Germline V gene lookup returns CDR1 SGHVS and CDR2 FNYEAQ. The V end lost 5 bases, the J end lost 2 bases, and 9 bases lay between the germline ends. CDR3 size: 13 residues. In nucleotides, the CDR3 is TGTGCCAGCAGCCTCGACAAGCAAGAGACCCAGTACTTC. It encodes CASSLDKQETQYF. The whole variable domain, remainder taken from reference TRBV7-6 and TRBJ2-5, is GAGVSQSPRYKVTKRGQDVALRCDPISGHVSLYWYRQALGQGPEFLTYFNYEAQQDKSGLPNDRFSAERPEGSISTLTIQRTEQRDSAMYRCASSLDKQETQYFGPGTRLLVL.

This clonotype occurred a few times. CDR3 sequence: CASSLDAGGIYEQYF. CDR3 DNA: TGTGCCAGCAGCCTAGACGCGGGAGGGATCTACGAGCAGTACTTC. V is TRBV7-3 and J is TRBJ2-7; 9 nucleotides align to TRBD2. Per the germline V gene, CDR1 is SGHTA and CDR2 is FQGTGA. After removal of 5 bases from V and 3 bases from J, the junction contained 8 bases not matched to a gene. The CDR3 covers 15 residues.

This clonotype has ten or more counts. This sequence joins TRBV2 and TRBJ2-7; 14 nucleotides align to TRBD2. Germline V gene lookup returns CDR1 SNHLY and CDR2 FYNNEI. The ends lost 6 bases at V and 4 bases at J; junction bases unmatched: 2. CDR3 length: 14 residues. In nucleotides, the CDR3 is TGTGCCAGCAGGGGGACTAGCGGGAGTTACGAGCAGTACTTC. Its protein product is CASRGTSGSYEQYF.

This clonotype was seen more than once but under ten times. V usage is TRBV10-3 and J usage is TRBJ2-1, with D unresolved. This CDR3 is built from 13 residues. The germline CDR1 and CDR2 sequences are ENHRY and SYGVKD. V was cut by 10 bases and J by 0 bases, with 10 bases left in between. CDR3 region: CATISSSYNEQFF. The CDR3 nucleotides are TGTGCCACCATCAGTAGCTCCTACAATGAGCAGTTCTTC.

This clonotype turned up a few times. This chain uses TRBV3-1 with TRBJ2-5, with 7 positions matching TRBD2. The trim removed 8 bases at V and 2 bases at J, leaving 5 bases unmatched. Germline CDR1 reads LGHDT; CDR2 reads YNNKEL (reference sequence). The CDR3 has 13 amino acids. The DNA for the CDR3 is TGTGCCAGCGGGGGAGGGGTACAAGAGACCCAGTACTTC. Encoded protein: CASGGGVQETQYF.

This clonotype was detected only a few times. The chain is built from TRBV4-3 and TRBJ2-1; TRBD2 matches at 9 bases. Germline assignment: CDR1 LGHNA and CDR2 YSLEER. This CDR3 region has 16 residues. Germline trimming cut 0 bases from V and 4 bases from J; bases unmatched to any gene: 4. CDR3 region: CASSQDWLAGYNEQFF. CDR3 coding DNA: TGCGCCAGCAGCCAAGATTGGCTAGCGGGGTACAATGAGCAGTTCTTC.

In its sample, this clonotype was seen many times. The V call is TRBV4-1, the J call TRBJ2-3, with D unresolved. From germline, CDR1 is MGHRA and CDR2 YSYEKL. This CDR3 is 14 amino acids long. V was clipped by 5 bases and J by 0 bases, with 9 bases between them. CDR3 residues: CASSISQSTDTQYF. The CDR3 DNA follows: TGCGCCAGCAGCATTTCCCAGAGCACAGATACGCAGTATTTT.

The rearrangement links TRBV4-2 to TRBJ2-4, with TRBD2 as a possible D gene (7 bases). Germline assignment: CDR1 LGHNA and CDR2 YNFKEQ. V lost 0 bases and J lost 2, with 14 bases in between. The CDR3 contains 17 residues. Written as DNA, the CDR3 is TGTGCCAGCAGCCAAGATTCAACAGGGACTACCAAAAACATTCAGTACTTC. This codes for CASSQDSTGTTKNIQYF.